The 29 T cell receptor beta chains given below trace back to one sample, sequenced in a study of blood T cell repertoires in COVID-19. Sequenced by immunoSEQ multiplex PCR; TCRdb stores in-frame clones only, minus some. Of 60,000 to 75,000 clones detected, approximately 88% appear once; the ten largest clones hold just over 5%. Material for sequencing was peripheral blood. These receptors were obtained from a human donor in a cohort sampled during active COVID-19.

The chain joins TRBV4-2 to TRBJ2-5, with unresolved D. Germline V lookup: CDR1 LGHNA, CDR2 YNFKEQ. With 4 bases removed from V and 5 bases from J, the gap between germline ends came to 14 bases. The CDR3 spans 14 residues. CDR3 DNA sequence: TGTGCCAGCAGCCCTGGTCAGGAAAAGGAGACCCAGTACTTC. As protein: CASSPGQEKETQYF.

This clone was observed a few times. This CDR3 is CASSWGVSSYNEQFF. CDR3 nucleotides: TGTGCCAGCAGCTGGGGGGTCTCCTCCTACAATGAGCAGTTCTTC. The chain carries TRBV5-4 and TRBJ2-1; D is perhaps TRBD2 (6 bases). The germline CDR1 and CDR2 sequences are SGHNT and YYREEE (reference sequence). The CDR3 runs to 15 residues. V was shortened by 3 bases and J by 0 bases, with 10 bases between the two germline ends.

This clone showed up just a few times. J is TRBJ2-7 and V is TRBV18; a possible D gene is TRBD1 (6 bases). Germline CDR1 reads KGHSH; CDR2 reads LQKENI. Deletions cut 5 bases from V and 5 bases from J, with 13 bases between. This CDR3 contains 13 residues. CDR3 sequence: CASSGIDRHEQYF. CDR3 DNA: TGTGCCAGCTCAGGGATTGACAGGCACGAGCAGTACTTC.

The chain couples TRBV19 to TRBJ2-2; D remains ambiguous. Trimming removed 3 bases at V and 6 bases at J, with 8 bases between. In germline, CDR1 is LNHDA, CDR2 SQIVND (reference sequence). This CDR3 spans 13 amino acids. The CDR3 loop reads CASSISESGELFF. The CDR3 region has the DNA TGTGCCAGTAGTATCTCGGAGTCCGGGGAGCTGTTTTTT. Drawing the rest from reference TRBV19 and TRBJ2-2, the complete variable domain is DGGITQSPKYLFRKEGQNVTLSCEQNLNHDAMYWYRQDPGQGLRLIYYSQIVNDFQKGDIAEGYSVSREKKESFPLTVTSAQKNPTAFYLCASSISESGELFFGEGSRLTVL.

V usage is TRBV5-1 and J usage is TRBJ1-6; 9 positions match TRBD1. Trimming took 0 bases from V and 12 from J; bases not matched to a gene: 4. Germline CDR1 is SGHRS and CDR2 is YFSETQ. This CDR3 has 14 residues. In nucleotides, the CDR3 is TGCGCCAGCAGCTTGGGGGACAGGGTGCTACCCCTCCACTTT. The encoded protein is CASSLGDRVLPLHF.

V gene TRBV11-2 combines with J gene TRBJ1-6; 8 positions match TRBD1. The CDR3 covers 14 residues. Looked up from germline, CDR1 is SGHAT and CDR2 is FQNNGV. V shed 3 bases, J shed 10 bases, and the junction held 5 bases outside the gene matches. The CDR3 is CASSFGQGQSPLHF. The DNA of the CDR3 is TGTGCCAGCAGCTTTGGACAGGGTCAATCACCCCTCCACTTT.

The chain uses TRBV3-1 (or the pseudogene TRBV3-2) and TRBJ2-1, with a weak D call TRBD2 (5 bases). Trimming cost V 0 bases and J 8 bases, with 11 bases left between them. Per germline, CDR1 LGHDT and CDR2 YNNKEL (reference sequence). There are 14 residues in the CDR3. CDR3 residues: CASSQDGGSDEQFF. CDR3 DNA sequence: TGTGCCAGCAGCCAAGATGGTGGTAGCGATGAGCAGTTCTTC.

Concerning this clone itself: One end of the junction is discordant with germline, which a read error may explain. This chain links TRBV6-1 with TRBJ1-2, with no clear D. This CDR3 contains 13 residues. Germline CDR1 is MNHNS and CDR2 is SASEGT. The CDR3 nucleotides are TGTGCCAGCAGGGAAGGACTTGAACGCGGCTACACCTTC. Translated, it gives CASREGLERGYTF.

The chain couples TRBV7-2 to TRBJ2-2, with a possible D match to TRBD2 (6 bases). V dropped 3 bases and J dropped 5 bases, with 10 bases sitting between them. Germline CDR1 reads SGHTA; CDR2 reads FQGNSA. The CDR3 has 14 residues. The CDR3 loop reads CASSFGTFTGELFF. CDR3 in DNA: TGTGCCAGCAGCTTTGGGACTTTTACCGGGGAGCTGTTTTTT.

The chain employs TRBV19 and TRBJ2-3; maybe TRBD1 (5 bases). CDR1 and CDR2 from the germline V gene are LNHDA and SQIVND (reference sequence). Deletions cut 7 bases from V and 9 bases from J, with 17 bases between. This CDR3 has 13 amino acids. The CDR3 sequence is CASTSMDTRTQYF. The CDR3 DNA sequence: TGTGCCAGTACCTCAATGGACACCCGGACGCAGTATTTT.

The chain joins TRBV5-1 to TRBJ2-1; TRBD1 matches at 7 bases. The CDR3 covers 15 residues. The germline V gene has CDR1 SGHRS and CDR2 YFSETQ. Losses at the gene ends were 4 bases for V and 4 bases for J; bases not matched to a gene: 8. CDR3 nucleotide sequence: TGCGCCAGCAGCGCAACAGGGGTAGGATACAATGAGCAGTTCTTC. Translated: CASSATGVGYNEQFF.

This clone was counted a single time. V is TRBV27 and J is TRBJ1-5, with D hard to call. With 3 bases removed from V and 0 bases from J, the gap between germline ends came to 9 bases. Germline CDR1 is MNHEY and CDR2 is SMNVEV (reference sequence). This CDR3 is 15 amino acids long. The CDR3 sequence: CASSFGQNSNQPQHF. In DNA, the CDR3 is TGTGCCAGCAGTTTTGGGCAAAATAGCAATCAGCCCCAGCATTTT.

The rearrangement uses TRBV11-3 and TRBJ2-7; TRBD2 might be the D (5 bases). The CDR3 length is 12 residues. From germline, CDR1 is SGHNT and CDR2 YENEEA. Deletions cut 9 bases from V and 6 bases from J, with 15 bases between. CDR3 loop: CASGLIRLEQYF. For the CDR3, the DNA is TGTGCCAGTGGACTCATACGCCTCGAGCAGTACTTC.

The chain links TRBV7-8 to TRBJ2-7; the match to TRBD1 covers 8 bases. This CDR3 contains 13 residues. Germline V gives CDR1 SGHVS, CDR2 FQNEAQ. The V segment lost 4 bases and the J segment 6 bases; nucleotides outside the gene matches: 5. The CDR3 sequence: CASSSPRGREQYF. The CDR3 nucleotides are TGTGCCAGCAGCTCCCCCAGGGGGCGCGAGCAGTACTTC.

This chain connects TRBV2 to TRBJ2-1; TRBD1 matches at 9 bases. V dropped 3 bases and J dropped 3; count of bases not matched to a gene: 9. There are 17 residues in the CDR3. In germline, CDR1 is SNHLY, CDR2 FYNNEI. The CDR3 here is CASSDPRTGVDYNEQFF. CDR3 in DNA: TGTGCCAGCAGTGACCCCCGGACAGGGGTAGACTACAATGAGCAGTTCTTC.

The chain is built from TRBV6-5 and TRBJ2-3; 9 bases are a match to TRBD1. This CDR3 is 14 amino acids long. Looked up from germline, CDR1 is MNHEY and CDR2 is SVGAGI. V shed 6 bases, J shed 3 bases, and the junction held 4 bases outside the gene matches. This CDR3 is CASSQDRGTDTQYF. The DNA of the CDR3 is TGTGCCAGCAGCCAGGACAGGGGAACAGATACGCAGTATTTT.

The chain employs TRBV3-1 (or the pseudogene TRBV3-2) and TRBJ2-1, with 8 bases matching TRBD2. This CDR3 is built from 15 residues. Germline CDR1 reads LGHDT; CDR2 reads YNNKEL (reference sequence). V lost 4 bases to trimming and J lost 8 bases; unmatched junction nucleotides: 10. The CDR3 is CASSPSGGEYDEQFF. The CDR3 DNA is TGTGCCAGCAGCCCATCGGGGGGGGAGTACGATGAGCAGTTCTTC.

The CDR3 protein is CASSESLLLYEQYF. The CDR3 DNA reads TGTGCCAGCAGTGAGAGCCTACTCCTGTACGAGCAGTACTTC. This chain joins TRBV6-1 and TRBJ2-7; D is unresolved. Germline lookup yields CDR1 MNHNS and CDR2 SASEGT. V was cut by 3 bases and J by 4 bases, with 13 bases left in between. The CDR3 is made up of 14 amino acids.

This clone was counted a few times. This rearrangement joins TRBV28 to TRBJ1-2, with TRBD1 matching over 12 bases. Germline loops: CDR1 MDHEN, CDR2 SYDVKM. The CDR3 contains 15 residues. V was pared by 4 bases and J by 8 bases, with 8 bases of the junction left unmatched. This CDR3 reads CASSSRVGTGGGYTF. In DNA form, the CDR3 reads TGTGCCAGCAGTTCCAGGGTGGGGACAGGGGGCGGCTACACCTTC.

The CDR3 DNA is TGTGCCAGCAGCCAAGAGGGGGGCACAGATACGCAGTATTTT. This translates into CASSQEGGTDTQYF. The V call is TRBV5-6, the J call TRBJ2-3, with a weak D call TRBD1 (6 bases). CDR1 and CDR2 (germline): SGHDT, YYEEEE. Trimming took off 4 bases at V and 1 base at J, with 10 bases between the two ends. The CDR3 sequence is 14 residues long.

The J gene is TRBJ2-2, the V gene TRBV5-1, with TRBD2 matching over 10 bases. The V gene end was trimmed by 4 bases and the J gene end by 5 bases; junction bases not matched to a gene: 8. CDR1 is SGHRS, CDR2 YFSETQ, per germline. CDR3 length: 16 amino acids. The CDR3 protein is CASSHLTSGETGELFF. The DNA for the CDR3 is TGCGCCAGCAGCCACCTCACTAGCGGGGAAACCGGGGAGCTGTTTTTT.

The CDR3 DNA reads as TGTGCCAGCAGCCAAGAACAGGGGGCAGGTGGCTACACCTTC. Translated, it gives CASSQEQGAGGYTF. The rearrangement joins TRBV3-1 (or the pseudogene TRBV3-2) to TRBJ1-2; the match to TRBD1 covers 9 bases. This CDR3 contains 14 residues. Germline V lookup: CDR1 LGHDT, CDR2 YNNKEL (reference sequence). Germline trimming cut 0 bases from V and 7 bases from J; bases unmatched to any gene: 3.

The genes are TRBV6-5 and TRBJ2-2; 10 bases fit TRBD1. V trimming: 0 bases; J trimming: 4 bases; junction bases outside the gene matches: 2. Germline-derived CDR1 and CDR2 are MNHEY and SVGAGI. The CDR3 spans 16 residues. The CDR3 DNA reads TGTGCCAGCAGTTACTCGACAGGGGGCATCACCGGGGAGCTGTTTTTT. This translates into CASSYSTGGITGELFF.

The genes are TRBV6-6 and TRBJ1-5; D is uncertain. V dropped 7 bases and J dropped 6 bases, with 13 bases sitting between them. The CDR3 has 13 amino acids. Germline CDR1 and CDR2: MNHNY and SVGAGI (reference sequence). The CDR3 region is CASTLGSSQPQHF. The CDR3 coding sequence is TGTGCCAGCACTCTCGGTTCGTCTCAGCCCCAGCATTTT.

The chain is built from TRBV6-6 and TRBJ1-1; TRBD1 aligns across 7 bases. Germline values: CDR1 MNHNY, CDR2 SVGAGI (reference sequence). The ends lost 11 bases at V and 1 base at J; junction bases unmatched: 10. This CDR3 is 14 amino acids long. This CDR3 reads CASRRGTENTEAFF. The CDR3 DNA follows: TGTGCCTCCAGGAGGGGGACAGAGAACACTGAAGCTTTCTTT.

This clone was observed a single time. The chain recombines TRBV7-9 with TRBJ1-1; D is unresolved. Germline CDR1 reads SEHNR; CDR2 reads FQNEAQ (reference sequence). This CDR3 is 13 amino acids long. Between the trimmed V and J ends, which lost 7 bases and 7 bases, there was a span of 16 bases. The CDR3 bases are TGTGCCAGCAACGACACCCCCGTTCTTGAAGCTTTCTTT. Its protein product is CASNDTPVLEAFF.

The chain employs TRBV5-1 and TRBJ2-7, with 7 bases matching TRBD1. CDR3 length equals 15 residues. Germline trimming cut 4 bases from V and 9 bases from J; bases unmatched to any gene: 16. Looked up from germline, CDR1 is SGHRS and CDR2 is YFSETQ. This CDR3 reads CASSLSGTAVGWQYF. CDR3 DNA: TGCGCCAGCAGCCTCTCCGGGACAGCCGTTGGTTGGCAGTACTTC. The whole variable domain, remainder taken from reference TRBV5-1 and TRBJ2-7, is KAGVTQTPRYLIKTRGQQVTLSCSPISGHRSVSWYQQTPGQGLQFLFEYFSETQRNKGNFPGRFSGRQFSNSRSEMNVSTLELGDSALYLCASSLSGTAVGWQYFGPGTRLTVT.

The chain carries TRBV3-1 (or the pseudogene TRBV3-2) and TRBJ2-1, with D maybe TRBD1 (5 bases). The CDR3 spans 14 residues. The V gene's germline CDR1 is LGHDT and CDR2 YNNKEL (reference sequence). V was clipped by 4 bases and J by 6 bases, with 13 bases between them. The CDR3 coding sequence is TGTGCCAGCAGCCCGACAGCCACCGTCAATGAGCAGTTCTTC. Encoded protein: CASSPTATVNEQFF.

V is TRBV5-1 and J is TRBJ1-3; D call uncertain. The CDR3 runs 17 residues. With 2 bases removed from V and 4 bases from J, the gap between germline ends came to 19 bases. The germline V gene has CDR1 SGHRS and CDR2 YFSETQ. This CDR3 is CASSLGPTGNAGNTIYF. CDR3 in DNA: TGCGCCAGCAGCTTAGGCCCAACCGGGAACGCCGGAAACACCATATATTTT.